This T cell receptor beta chain is from a study of PD-1 blockade in classical Hodgkin lymphoma. Study observations and caveats: It was reported that newly diagnosed patients had less baseline TCR diversity than healthy donors.

The V segment lost 5 bases and the J segment 10 bases; nucleotides outside the gene matches: 13. The CDR3 sequence is 15 residues long. The germline V gene has CDR1 SGHDT and CDR2 YYEEEE. As regards this clone: The antigen is unknown.

Repertoires were generated with immunoSEQ multiplex PCR, while TCRdb's copy carries only in-frame clones and drops some. The data contain 34,000 or so clones, 81% of them singletons. Time point given: cycle 4 day 1 (C4D1), after more than five weeks of nivolumab. Autologous stem cell transplantation was followed by relapse in every patient, and brentuximab vedotin exposure varied. This clonotype originated in a human donor with classical Hodgkin lymphoma. Sequenced material: peripheral blood mononuclear cells (PBMCs), taken before the fourth cycle of nivolumab. This chain uses TRBV5-6 with TRBJ2-1; 9 bases fit TRBD2. In DNA form, the CDR3 reads TGTGCCAGCAGACCCTTTCCGGGACTAGCTATCGAGCAGTTCTTC. As protein: CASRPFPGLAIEQFF.